These 18 T cell receptor beta chains share one sample of origin, sequenced in a study of T cell responses to AZD1222 COVID-19 vaccine. Generated by immunoSEQ multiplex PCR, the TCRdb table keeps only in-frame clones and is missing some. This table has about 67,000 clones, around 84% appearing once. This specimen consisted of peripheral blood, obtained on day 0 of AZD1222 vaccination. Receptor source: an adult in good health.

V usage is TRBV21-1 and J usage is TRBJ1-5. TRBV21-1 is designated a pseudogene. The CDR3 sequence is 12 residues long. CDR3 coding DNA: TGTGCCAGCAGCTTGCTGGATCAGCCCCAGCATTTT. This encodes CASSLLDQPQHF.

Comment on this clone: Other nucleotide sequences in the sample specify the same CDR3. The rearrangement joins TRBV15 to TRBJ1-2; D is ambiguous. Trimming stripped 0 bases from V and 2 bases from J, with 4 bases between. Germline values: CDR1 LNHNV, CDR2 YYDKDF (reference sequence). The CDR3 extends over 13 amino acids. The CDR3 coding sequence is TGTGCCACCAGCAGAGACCGGAACTATGGCTACACCTTC. This gives the protein CATSRDRNYGYTF. Full variable domain (remainder filled in from reference TRBV15 and TRBJ1-2): DAMVIQNPRYQVTQFGKPVTLSCSQTLNHNVMYWYQQKSSQAPKLLFHYYDKDFNNEADTPDNFQSRRPNTSFCFLDIRSPGLGDTAMYLCATSRDRNYGYTFGSGTRLTVV.

The rearrangement links TRBV5-5 to TRBJ2-5; TRBD2 agrees at 11 bases. Germline CDR1 and CDR2: SGHKS and YYEKEE (reference sequence). This CDR3 is built from 16 residues. V was pared by 4 bases and J by 1 base, with 6 bases of the junction left unmatched. The DNA of the CDR3 is TGTGCCAGCAGCACGTCTAGCGGGGGGCCCCAAGAGACCCAGTACTTC. It yields the protein CASSTSSGGPQETQYF.

The V call is TRBV12-3 or TRBV12-4, the J call TRBJ1-1; D not certain. The CDR3 has 11 residues. With 3 bases removed from V and 6 bases from J, the gap between germline ends came to 5 bases. As DNA, the CDR3 is TGTGCCAGCAGTTTTGTTGCTGAAGCTTTCTTT. Protein sequence: CASSFVAEAFF.

This chain uses TRBV10-3 with TRBJ2-5; possibly TRBD2 for D (6 bases). Looked up from germline, CDR1 is ENHRY and CDR2 is SYGVKD. The CDR3 runs to 14 residues. V was shortened by 2 bases and J by 7 bases, with 14 bases between the two germline ends. DNA for the CDR3: TGTGCCATCAGTGAGAGGGCGGGATCCGGGACCCAGTACTTC. Its translation: CAISERAGSGTQYF.

The chain recombines TRBV5-1 with TRBJ2-7; the D gene is possibly TRBD1 (6 bases). V dropped 0 bases and J dropped 0 bases, with 13 bases sitting between them. The length of the CDR3 is 16 residues. Germline V gene lookup returns CDR1 SGHRS and CDR2 YFSETQ. CDR3 coding DNA: TGCGCCAGCAGCTTGGACCCTGGACAGAGCTCCTACGAGCAGTACTTC. Translated, it gives CASSLDPGQSSYEQYF.

V usage is TRBV7-9 and J usage is TRBJ2-3; 8 bases are shared with TRBD2. The germline V gene has CDR1 SEHNR and CDR2 FQNEAQ (reference sequence). V trimming: 6 bases; J trimming: 8 bases; junction bases outside the gene matches: 16. This CDR3 is 16 amino acids long. CDR3 region: CASSQQAGVGGGTQYF. In DNA form, the CDR3 reads TGTGCCAGCAGTCAGCAAGCGGGAGTGGGAGGGGGTACGCAGTATTTT.

The chain has TRBV7-2 and TRBJ2-2; no firm D call. From germline, CDR1 is SGHTA and CDR2 FQGNSA. The V and J ends lost 6 bases and 2 bases respectively, with 13 bases between them. CDR3 length: 15 residues. CDR3 region: CASRVADINTGELFF. DNA of the CDR3: TGTGCCAGCAGAGTAGCCGACATTAACACCGGGGAGCTGTTTTTT.

CDR3 sequence (DNA): TGTGCCAGCAGCGTAGGAGGCGAATCCTACGAGCAGTACTTC. Translation: CASSVGGESYEQYF. This sequence joins TRBV9 and TRBJ2-7; D uncertain. This CDR3 comprises 14 residues. Per the germline V gene, CDR1 is SGDLS and CDR2 is YYNGEE. The V end was cut by 0 bases, the J end by 1 base, with 8 bases between.

V and J are TRBV18 and TRBJ2-1; 9 bases line up with TRBD1. J was trimmed by 1 base and V by 3 bases; bases with no gene match: 4. Germline CDR1 KGHSH, CDR2 LQKENI. The CDR3 loop spans 16 amino acids. The chain's CDR3 is CASSPWTGESYNEQFF. In nucleotides, the CDR3 is TGTGCCAGCTCACCCTGGACAGGGGAGTCCTACAATGAGCAGTTCTTC.

This clone appeared once. The V call is TRBV10-1, the J call TRBJ2-3; 8 bases are a match to TRBD1. CDR1 WNHNN and CDR2 SYGVQD come from the germline V gene (reference sequence). This CDR3 region has 15 residues. V lost 2 bases, J lost 3 bases, and 4 bases stayed unmatched. CDR3 residues: CASSEPQGATDTQYF. The CDR3, as DNA: TGCGCCAGCAGTGAGCCCCAGGGGGCTACAGATACGCAGTATTTT.

The J gene is TRBJ2-5, the V gene TRBV11-2; 7 positions agree with TRBD2. Trimming at V came to 1 base and at J to 5 bases, leaving 16 bases not matched to a gene. Germline CDR1 is SGHAT and CDR2 is FQNNGV. This CDR3 comprises 18 residues. The CDR3 here is CASSLVAGPLGVDETQYF. The CDR3 coding sequence is TGTGCCAGCAGCTTAGTAGCGGGTCCTCTGGGGGTTGATGAGACCCAGTACTTC.

In this sample, this clone turned up a few times. The chain uses TRBV15 and TRBJ2-7; a weak D match, TRBD1 (6 bases). Germline CDR1 reads LNHNV; CDR2 reads YYDKDF (reference sequence). Trimming removed 3 bases at V and 3 bases at J, with 12 bases between. This CDR3 is 14 amino acids long. The CDR3 protein is CATSSGTTVYEQYF. CDR3 DNA sequence: TGTGCCACCAGCAGCGGGACAACAGTCTACGAGCAGTACTTC.

This clone has a handful of counts. The V and J genes are TRBV28 and TRBJ2-1, with 7 bases identical to TRBD2. CDR3 length equals 12 residues. The V segment lost 2 bases and the J segment 10 bases; nucleotides outside the gene matches: 2. CDR1 and CDR2 (germline): MDHEN, SYDVKM. The CDR3 DNA follows: TGTGCCAGCAGTTTAACTAGCGAAGAGCAGTTCTTC. This codes for CASSLTSEEQFF.

This clone was recorded a few times. The rearrangement links TRBV30 to TRBJ1-1; 8 nucleotides line up with TRBD1. The CDR3 has 13 amino acids. V trimming: 8 bases; J trimming: 2 bases; junction bases outside the gene matches: 7. Germline CDR1 reads GTSNPN; CDR2 reads SVGIG (reference sequence). The CDR3 region is CARDRRGNTEAFF. The DNA for the CDR3 is TGTGCCCGGGACAGGCGGGGCAACACTGAAGCTTTCTTT.

Written as DNA, the CDR3 is TGTGCCAGCACCGACAGGGAAGGTTTTCTGCAGGGCTACACCTTC. Encoded protein: CASTDREGFLQGYTF. The rearrangement joins TRBV28 to TRBJ1-2; TRBD1 matches 7 bases. The length of the CDR3 is 15 residues. Germline V gene lookup returns CDR1 MDHEN and CDR2 SYDVKM. With V trimmed by 7 bases and J by 8 bases, 16 bases remained unmatched.

This chain links TRBV5-1 with TRBJ1-4; 9 nucleotides match TRBD1. The V gene end was trimmed by 0 bases and the J gene end by 6 bases; junction bases not matched to a gene: 3. The germline gives CDR1 SGHRS, CDR2 YFSETQ. CDR3 length equals 15 residues. The CDR3, as DNA: TGCGCCAGCAGCTTGGAGGGACAGGGAGATGAAAAACTGTTTTTT. Translation gives CASSLEGQGDEKLFF.

V gene TRBV9 combines with J gene TRBJ2-1, with D unresolved. Trimming removed 0 bases from V and 0 bases from J, with 16 bases in between. This CDR3 comprises 18 residues. CDR1 SGDLS and CDR2 YYNGEE come from the germline V gene. CDR3 region: CASSVGPLGRGSYNEQFF. The CDR3 DNA is TGTGCCAGCAGCGTAGGCCCCCTCGGAAGAGGCTCCTACAATGAGCAGTTCTTC.